The 9 T cell receptor beta chains given below trace back to one sample, sequenced in a study of cytomegalovirus exposure and HLA in healthy donors. It was with 60 Vbeta and 13 Jbeta primers that the PCR ran. Only in-frame clones appear in the TCRdb table, and some are missing; sequencing was by immunoSEQ multiplex PCR. The table shows nearly 200,000 clones, with roughly 80% occurring only once. The sequenced sample was PBMCs. The receptors stem from a woman under 40 in good health and CMV-seropositive.

V gene TRBV2 combines with J gene TRBJ1-2; D is undetermined. This CDR3 is 13 amino acids long. CDR1 is SNHLY and CDR2 is FYNNEI in the germline V gene. V lost 8 bases and J lost 5, with 15 bases in between. The DNA of the CDR3 is TGTGCCAGCTCCCGGGAGGTCCGATATGGCTACACCTTC. Residues: CASSREVRYGYTF.

This clone was seen a handful of times. The rearrangement uses TRBV4-3 and TRBJ1-4; 7 positions agree with TRBD1. This CDR3 has 15 residues. Germline V CDR1 and CDR2: LGHNA, YSLEER. Unmatched junction bases numbered 4, after V lost 0 bases and J lost 6 bases. The CDR3 sequence: CASSQDWTGDEKLFF. Here the CDR3 DNA reads TGCGCCAGCAGCCAAGATTGGACAGGAGATGAAAAACTGTTTTTT.

V gene TRBV2 combines with J gene TRBJ1-1; D not certain. The V end was cut by 1 base, the J end by 8 bases, with 17 bases between. The CDR3 spans 15 residues. The germline V gene encodes CDR1 SNHLY and CDR2 FYNNEI. The CDR3 DNA follows: TGTGCCAGCAGTGAAGGGGCGGGGTTTAGGTCGGAAGCTTTCTTT. Protein: CASSEGAGFRSEAFF.

The chain combines TRBV9 with TRBJ2-1; TRBD2 might be the D (6 bases). Per germline, CDR1 SGDLS and CDR2 YYNGEE. This CDR3 region has 15 residues. V was cut by 4 bases and J by 5 bases, with 16 bases left in between. CDR3 nucleotides: TGTGCCAGCAGCCTGAGCGGGTTAAGCGACAATGAGCAGTTCTTC. It encodes CASSLSGLSDNEQFF.

The V gene is TRBV7-2, the J gene TRBJ2-7; possibly TRBD1 for D (8 bases). The length of the CDR3 is 15 residues. The germline CDR1 and CDR2 sequences are SGHTA and FQGNSA. V lost 5 bases to trimming and J lost 7 bases, with 21 bases between them. DNA for the CDR3: TGTGCCAGCAGCCGTACAGGGGGGGGCTTCTGGGAGCAGTACTTC. Amino acid sequence: CASSRTGGGFWEQYF.

The J gene is TRBJ2-7, the V gene TRBV2; 13 bases match TRBD2. The CDR3 totals 15 residues. Unmatched junction bases numbered 8, after V lost 8 bases and J lost 4 bases. CDR1 and CDR2 from the germline V gene are SNHLY and FYNNEI. The CDR3 region has the DNA TGTGCCAGCGAACTAGCGGGGGGGCTCGGGTACGAGCAGTACTTC. It encodes CASELAGGLGYEQYF. Full variable domain (outside the CDR3, taken from reference TRBV2 and TRBJ2-7): EPEVTQTPSHQVTQMGQEVILRCVPISNHLYFYWYRQILGQKVEFLVSFYNNEISEKSEIFDDQFSVERPDGSNFTLKIRSTKLEDSAMYFCASELAGGLGYEQYFGPGTRLTVT.

This clone was recorded only once. The chain joins TRBV28 to TRBJ2-1, with 11 bases aligning to TRBD2. This CDR3 spans 15 amino acids. CDR1 and CDR2 from the germline V gene are MDHEN and SYDVKM. With V trimmed by 5 bases and J by 9 bases, 9 bases remained unmatched. The CDR3 DNA is TGTGCCAGCAGTCTTAGGACTAGCGGGTCGGGTGAGCAGTTCTTC. Translation gives CASSLRTSGSGEQFF.

This sequence joins TRBV2 and TRBJ2-2; 15 nucleotides agree with TRBD2. Losses at the gene ends were 10 bases for V and 4 bases for J; bases not matched to a gene: 1. The CDR3 has 14 residues. The germline V gene encodes CDR1 SNHLY and CDR2 FYNNEI. CDR3 residues: CAKGLAGGTGELFF. The CDR3 DNA sequence: TGTGCCAAGGGACTAGCGGGGGGCACCGGGGAGCTGTTTTTT.

The rearrangement joins TRBV4-2 to TRBJ2-1; D remains ambiguous. Germline CDR1 reads LGHNA; CDR2 reads YNFKEQ. The V end lost 0 bases, the J end lost 4 bases, and 10 bases lay between the germline ends. The CDR3 spans 15 residues. CDR3 DNA: TGTGCCAGCAGCCAAGATTCGATCACATACAATGAGCAGTTCTTC. Translated: CASSQDSITYNEQFF.